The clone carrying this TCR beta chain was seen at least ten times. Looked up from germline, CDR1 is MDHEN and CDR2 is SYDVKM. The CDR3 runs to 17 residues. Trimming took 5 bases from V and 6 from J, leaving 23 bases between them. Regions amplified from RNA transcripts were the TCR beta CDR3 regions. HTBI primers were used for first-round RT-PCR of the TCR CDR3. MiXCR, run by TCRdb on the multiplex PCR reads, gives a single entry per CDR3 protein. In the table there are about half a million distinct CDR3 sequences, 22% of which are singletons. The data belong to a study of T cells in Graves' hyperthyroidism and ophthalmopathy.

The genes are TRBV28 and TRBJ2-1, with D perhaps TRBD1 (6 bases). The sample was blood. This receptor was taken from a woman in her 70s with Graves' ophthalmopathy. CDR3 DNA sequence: TGTGCCAGCAGTCCCACGACAGGACCCTATGGCGGCAATGAGCAGTTCTTC. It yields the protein CASSPTTGPYGGNEQFF. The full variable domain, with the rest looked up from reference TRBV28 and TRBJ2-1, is DVKVTQSSRYLVKRTGEKVFLECVQDMDHENMFWYRQDPGLGLRLIYFSYDVKMKEKGDIPEGYSVSREKKERFSLILESASTNQTSMYLCASSPTTGPYGGNEQFFGPGTRLTVL.